Following are 10 T cell receptor beta chains from one sample sequenced in a study of human T cells and chemical hapten exposure. Time point indicated: pre-sensitization, week 0. The sample's treatment: therapeutic diphenylcyclopropenone sensitization with weekly scalp DPC. TCRdb re-called the RACE reads through MiXCR, storing one row per CDR3 protein. The sample contains about 59,000 distinct CDR3 sequences, approximately 11% of which appear only once. The input for sequencing was whole blood, taken in connection with sensitization to the hapten diphenylcyclopropenone (DPC). All receptors come from a woman in her thirties or forties with alopecia areata. Some clones in this sample may be carry-over from other donors' samples.

This clonotype has a count of ten or more. The chain employs TRBV12-3 or TRBV12-4 and TRBJ2-3, with 11 bases fitting TRBD2. This CDR3 region has 22 residues. V dropped 3 bases and J dropped 0; count of bases not matched to a gene: 20. Written as DNA, the CDR3 is TGTGCCAGCAGTTTTGGGCTAGCGGGAGGACTAAGGCAGCTTACTAGCACAGATACGCAGTATTTT. Translated, it gives CASSFGLAGGLRQLTSTDTQYF.

This clonotype was counted only a few times. This chain uses TRBV9 with TRBJ2-1, with 7 bases identical to TRBD2. This CDR3 contains 15 residues. Germline V CDR1 and CDR2: SGDLS, YYNGEE. The J segment lost 4 bases and the V segment lost 3 bases, leaving 7 bases of the junction unmatched. CDR3 DNA sequence: TGTGCCAGCAGCGAGACGGGACTACTTTACAATGAGCAGTTCTTC. Protein sequence: CASSETGLLYNEQFF.

This clonotype occurred a few times. V gene TRBV7-2 combines with J gene TRBJ2-4; D is undetermined. CDR1 and CDR2 from the germline V gene are SGHTA and FQGNSA. There are 14 residues in the CDR3. With 1 base removed from V and 8 bases from J, the gap between germline ends came to 12 bases. CDR3: CASSLVGIRDIQYF. The DNA of the CDR3 is TGTGCCAGCAGCTTAGTAGGGATTCGAGACATTCAGTACTTC.

This clonotype was found many times. The J gene is TRBJ1-2, the V gene TRBV11-2; D unresolved. The germline V gene encodes CDR1 SGHAT and CDR2 FQNNGV. The CDR3 covers 15 residues. V shed 2 bases and J shed 0 bases, with 10 bases lying between them. The CDR3 sequence: CASSLRSATNYGYTF. CDR3 in DNA: TGTGCCAGCAGCTTACGGTCAGCCACTAACTATGGCTACACCTTC.

This clonotype was recorded many times. The chain links TRBV7-2 to TRBJ2-1, with D maybe TRBD2 (5 bases). The germline V gene has CDR1 SGHTA and CDR2 FQGNSA. This CDR3 contains 12 residues. V dropped 5 bases and J dropped 9 bases, with 11 bases sitting between them. The CDR3 protein is CASSPTRGEQFF. In DNA form, the CDR3 reads TGTGCCAGCAGCCCCACCCGGGGTGAGCAGTTCTTC.

This clonotype appeared a few times. The chain carries TRBV10-3 and TRBJ2-7; a weak D match, TRBD2 (5 bases). Germline lookup yields CDR1 ENHRY and CDR2 SYGVKD. Trimming shortened V by 6 bases and J by 4 bases, and 10 bases separated the two germline ends. The CDR3 extends over 12 amino acids. The CDR3 is CAISDEGYEQYF. CDR3 coding DNA: TGTGCCATCAGCGACGAGGGATACGAGCAGTACTTC.

This clonotype has a count of ten or more. This chain joins TRBV12-2 and TRBJ1-5. TRBV12-2 is listed as a pseudogene. The CDR3 extends over 15 amino acids. The CDR3 loop reads CASRLGARSNQPQHF. CDR3 DNA: TGTGCAAGTCGCTTAGGGGCCAGAAGCAATCAGCCCCAGCATTTT.

This clonotype has just a few counts. The chain has TRBV3-1 and TRBJ1-4, with D possibly being TRBD1 (5 bases). V dropped 6 bases and J dropped 7 bases, with 12 bases sitting between them. The germline CDR1 and CDR2 sequences are LGHDT and YNNKEL (reference sequence). The CDR3 runs 13 residues. In DNA form, the CDR3 reads TGTGCCAGCAGGGACTGGGGGGTTGAAAAACTGTTTTTT. Protein product: CASRDWGVEKLFF.

This clonotype was observed at least ten times. J is TRBJ2-2 and V is TRBV15; 9 nucleotides line up with TRBD1. This CDR3 is built from 18 residues. Germline V gene lookup returns CDR1 LNHNV and CDR2 YYDKDF (reference sequence). V lost 0 bases to trimming and J lost 2 bases; unmatched junction nucleotides: 7. This CDR3 reads CATSRELPGQGNTGELFF. The CDR3 DNA sequence: TGTGCCACCAGCAGAGAACTACCGGGACAGGGAAACACCGGGGAGCTGTTTTTT.

Ten or more counts support this clonotype. The V gene is TRBV6-5, the J gene TRBJ1-5; no clear D. The V end lost 2 bases, the J end lost 0 bases, and 11 bases lay between the germline ends. The CDR3 consists of 16 residues. The germline V gene encodes CDR1 MNHEY and CDR2 SVGAGI. The CDR3 DNA reads as TGTGCCAGCAGTTACCGGGCAGACTATAGCAATCAGCCCCAGCATTTT. This encodes CASSYRADYSNQPQHF.